The rows below give T cell receptor beta chains drawn from one sample of a study of T cells after yellow fever vaccination. TCRdb fed the 5' RACE reads into MiXCR, producing one record per CDR3 protein. The sample carries more than 350,000 distinct CDR3 sequences, around a tenth recorded once. Sample: PBMCs, taken on the day of the first yellow fever vaccination. The receptors were sampled from a man aged 18 to 29 who received the YFV17D yellow fever vaccine. CDR3s include the opening cysteine and the closing phenylalanine or tryptophan. A D gene is named only where the DNA matches it firmly. Where a row states a size, it is once, few, many or the class of an expanded clone; other rows omit it.

clone_size,v_call,d_call,j_call,cdr3_aa,cdr3_nt
few,TRBV12-3/TRBV12-4,NA,TRBJ1-2,CASSLQGGNYGYTF,TGTGCCAGCAGTTTACAGGGAGGAAACTATGGCTACACCTTC
few,TRBV20-1,NA,TRBJ1-2,CSAREGNYGYTF,TGCAGTGCTAGAGAGGGTAACTATGGCTACACCTTC
NA,TRBV2,NA,TRBJ1-1,CASTEYSQKDTEAFF,TGTGCCAGCACGGAGTACTCTCAGAAGGACACTGAAGCTTTCTTT
NA,TRBV10-3,TRBD2,TRBJ2-3,CAIRPIASGGLADTQYF,TGTGCCATCAGACCCATCGCCAGCGGGGGGCTGGCAGATACGCAGTATTTT
NA,TRBV4-3,NA,TRBJ2-4,CASSQQGLAKNIQYF,TGCGCCAGCAGCCAGCAGGGGTTAGCCAAAAACATTCAGTACTTC
NA,TRBV5-1,TRBD1,TRBJ1-2,CASSRSTGGNYGYTF,TGCGCCAGCAGCCGATCAACAGGGGGGAACTATGGCTACACCTTC
many,TRBV11-2,TRBD2,TRBJ2-1,CASSSLGTSGVTYNEQFF,TGTGCCAGCAGCTCCCTTGGGACTAGCGGGGTAACCTACAATGAGCAGTTCTTC
few,TRBV12-3/TRBV12-4,NA,TRBJ2-2,CASSFGAVELFF,TGTGCCAGCAGTTTCGGCGCCGTGGAGCTGTTTTTT
many,TRBV7-3,NA,TRBJ1-2,CASSPGGGANYGYTF,TGTGCCAGCAGCCCCGGGGGTGGGGCTAACTATGGCTACACCTTC
NA,TRBV7-9,NA,TRBJ1-2,CASNPQGPPYGYTF,TGTGCCAGCAACCCCCAGGGGCCTCCATATGGCTACACCTTC
few,TRBV10-3,TRBD2,TRBJ2-5,CATGTSGGRYQETQYF,TGTGCCACTGGGACTAGCGGGGGCCGGTACCAAGAGACCCAGTACTTC
few,TRBV29-1,NA,TRBJ2-3,CRVEWSTDTQYF,TGCAGAGTTGAATGGAGCACAGATACGCAGTATTTT
NA,TRBV5-1,NA,TRBJ2-6,CASSLVGPDPLSPSGANVLTF,TGCGCCAGCAGCTTGGTAGGACCAGACCCATTAAGCCCGTCTGGGGCCAACGTCCTGACTTTC
few,TRBV29-1,NA,TRBJ1-2,CSVEPRLADYGYTF,TGCAGCGTTGAGCCCAGGCTAGCTGACTATGGCTACACCTTC
NA,TRBV20-1,TRBD1,TRBJ2-7,CSARPLGQGHEQYF,TGCAGTGCTAGGCCTCTAGGACAGGGACACGAGCAGTACTTC
few,TRBV5-1,TRBD2,TRBJ2-3,CASNRGEWDTQYF,TGCGCCAGCAACCGGGGGGAGTGGGATACGCAGTATTTT